This TCR beta chain was profiled in a study of cytotoxic CD8 clonotypes in ibrutinib-treated CLL (dated by TCRdb to the early 2020s). Some background on the complete study: The cohort had 11 relapsed/refractory and some 15 treatment-naive patients; approximately 18 were IGHV unmutated. Responses were partial in around 25 patients and complete in 2; after median approximately 67 months follow-up, roughly 14 stayed in remission and 12 progressed. Response samples were obtained after a median of approximately eleven months of treatment, with a range of roughly 6 to 40 months. On average, each sample yielded 270,000 or so productive templates and 80,000 to 95,000 productive rearrangements. Longitudinal samples were obtainable from about 30% of the roughly 90 participants in the trial. Cryopreserved peripheral blood mononuclear cells were collected before treatment, at response, and at either disease progression or sustained remission. All remission and progressive disease samples were collected while patients were still receiving ibrutinib.

Study-wide conclusions, independent of this receptor: Clonality rose at ibrutinib response, remained stable during sustained remission, and dropped back toward baseline at progression. Lymph node repertoires were not examined, and the timing of sampling was not matched between patients in sustained remission and those whose disease progressed. Public clonotypes were rare and either contracted or stayed stable during treatment, and the rise in clonality at ibrutinib response reflected the expansion of private clonotypes. Baseline clonality was found to be higher than that of age-matched healthy donors and was strongly correlated with circulating CD8+ T-cell counts.

According to the germline V gene, CDR1 reads SGDLS and CDR2 reads YYNGEE. Including the terminal cysteine and phenylalanine, the CDR3 comprises 15 residues. Kept here is only the CDR3 DNA, which spans 45 bases and is read in frame from base 1. A distance of 15 bases separates the germline ends of V and J, which lose 0 bases and 6 bases respectively. This specimen's time point label, interpreted: roughly 23 months on ibrutinib. For TCR beta library preparation, roughly 2 micrograms of genomic DNA were extracted from the cryopreserved PBMCs. Longitudinal blood samples from CLL patients receiving ibrutinib monotherapy were subjected to high-throughput TCR beta sequencing. The patients took part in an open-label, single-center phase 2 trial of ibrutinib monotherapy. Each clonotype received, on average, 10x coverage in deep resolution sequencing performed on a MiSeq, where the target depth lay between 1 in 1 million and 1 in 200,000 T cells. TCR beta libraries were generated with the immunoSEQ hsTCRB Kit. The paper's processing steps were these. ImmunoSEQ Data Assistant and ImmunoSEQ Analyzer were used for data analysis, and V, D and J genes were assigned according to IMGT definitions. Clonality, which ranges from 0 to 1, was calculated as one minus the normalized Shannon entropy of productive rearrangement frequencies. Only overrepresented clonotypes making up at least 0.05% of each patient's repertoire were included in the public clonotype analysis. About 13 age-matched healthy donor repertoires from immuneACCESS were used as controls for clonality. Imported from immuneACCESS, the table was reduced by TCRdb to in-frame sequences with V and J called. These copies leave out some clones; in studies compared against another copy, an unresolved V gene accounts for under half, and the cause of the remainder is not known. That table supplies the V and J calls and clone size; D and trimming were determined from the DNA. The sample table contains around 250,000 clones; only one count was recorded for 60% to 75% of them. Jointly, the top ten make up 15% of the sample.

A single count supports this clone. Its antigen is still unknown. No per-base quality is available; no much larger clone lies one base away. This sequence originates from a human donor with chronic lymphocytic leukemia. Here the sequenced sample was PBMCs, taken after 24 months of ibrutinib treatment. This chain joins TRBV9 to TRBJ1-2; a tentative D match to TRBD1 spans 6 bases. The DNA reads as follows: TGTGCCAGCAGCGTAGGGCGGGGGGCGCCGGATGGCTACACCTTC. Its translation is CASSVGRGAPDGYTF.